Presented here are 3 T cell receptor beta chains from one specimen sequenced in a study of human T cells and chemical hapten exposure. Time point: healthy volunteer bleed at 2 weeks. Unfractionated whole blood yielded the extracted total RNA. MiXCR, applied by TCRdb to the RACE reads, yields one record per CDR3 protein. The sample holds tens of thousands of distinct CDR3 sequences, approximately 9% seen once. Sequenced input: whole blood. Receptors were obtained from a female donor in good health. Some clones in this sample may be carry-over from other donors' samples.

This clonotype occurred a few times. The CDR3 DNA reads TGTGCCAGCAGTGAAGGGGGACAGGGGGCTCACGAGCAGTACTTC. Its translation is CASSEGGQGAHEQYF. This chain joins TRBV2 and TRBJ2-7; 12 positions agree with TRBD1. V dropped 1 base and J dropped 5; count of bases not matched to a gene: 3. This CDR3 spans 15 amino acids. Germline CDR1 is SNHLY and CDR2 is FYNNEI. Variable domain in full (rest from reference TRBV2 and TRBJ2-7): EPEVTQTPSHQVTQMGQEVILRCVPISNHLYFYWYRQILGQKVEFLVSFYNNEISEKSEIFDDQFSVERPDGSNFTLKIRSTKLEDSAMYFCASSEGGQGAHEQYFGPGTRLTVT.

This clonotype was counted many times. V is TRBV6-6 and J is TRBJ2-3, with 8 bases aligning to TRBD2. V lost 2 bases to trimming and J lost 4 bases; unmatched junction nucleotides: 11. From germline, CDR1 is MNHNY and CDR2 SVGAGI (reference sequence). The CDR3 is 17 residues long. The DNA for the CDR3 is TGTGCCAGCAGTTACCCCTATGGGCGGGAGGTGTCAGATACGCAGTATTTT. Protein product: CASSYPYGREVSDTQYF.

J is TRBJ2-5 and V is TRBV7-9; a possible D gene is TRBD2 (6 bases). This CDR3 comprises 15 residues. Per germline, CDR1 SEHNR and CDR2 FQNEAQ (reference sequence). The V gene lost 5 bases and the J gene lost 5 bases, with 18 bases spanning the gap. The CDR3 nucleotides are TGTGCCAGCAGCATTCCAACCGGAGGGTTCGAGACCCAGTACTTC. It encodes CASSIPTGGFETQYF.